This passage covers 23 T cell receptor beta chains from one sample sequenced in a study of blood T cell repertoires in COVID-19. Clones were read by immunoSEQ multiplex PCR, and TCRdb kept only the in-frame ones, dropping some. This table has some 280,000 clones, approximately 86% appearing once. The sample was peripheral blood. These receptors were collected from a woman aged 45-60 years with active or convalescent COVID-19.

The chain uses TRBV10-3 and TRBJ1-4; a weak D match, TRBD1 (5 bases). V lost 7 bases and J lost 8, with 14 bases in between. The CDR3 consists of 13 residues. Germline CDR1 reads ENHRY; CDR2 reads SYGVKD. CDR3 in DNA: TGTGCCATCACGGGAGGGACGGGCGAAAAACTGTTTTTT. Translated, it gives CAITGGTGEKLFF.

This rearrangement joins TRBV5-1 to TRBJ2-2, with D maybe TRBD2 (6 bases). The CDR3 runs 16 residues. V was clipped by 0 bases and J by 4 bases, with 13 bases between them. Germline CDR1 reads SGHRS; CDR2 reads YFSETQ. This chain's CDR3 is CASSLAGQGGTGELFF. CDR3 bases: TGCGCCAGCAGCTTGGCGGGTCAGGGAGGCACCGGGGAGCTGTTTTTT.

This chain uses TRBV7-8 with TRBJ1-2, with D uncertain. This CDR3 region has 14 residues. Germline V lookup: CDR1 SGHVS, CDR2 FQNEAQ. V was cut by 5 bases and J by 7 bases, with 17 bases left in between. The chain's CDR3 is CASSQPTEGGGYTF. The CDR3 nucleotides read TGTGCCAGCAGCCAACCCACGGAGGGCGGTGGCTACACCTTC.

V gene TRBV6-2 or TRBV6-3 combines with J gene TRBJ2-7; TRBD1 agrees at 10 bases. CDR1 and CDR2 (germline): MNHEY, SVGEGT. V lost 5 bases, J lost 5 bases, and 18 bases stayed unmatched. The CDR3 contains 18 residues. CDR3 bases: TGTGCCAGCAGTATCAGACCTCCGGGACAGGGGTTTAACGACGAGCAGTACTTC. It translates to CASSIRPPGQGFNDEQYF.

The V and J genes are TRBV27 and TRBJ1-2, with 12 bases fitting TRBD1. Losses at the gene ends were 5 bases for V and 6 bases for J; bases not matched to a gene: 10. CDR3 length equals 16 residues. Germline V lookup: CDR1 MNHEY, CDR2 SMNVEV (reference sequence). CDR3: CASSPGTGGAWDGYTF. The CDR3 coding sequence is TGTGCCAGCAGTCCAGGGACAGGGGGCGCTTGGGATGGCTACACCTTC.

This clone was seen once. The rearrangement links TRBV5-6 to TRBJ1-5; tentatively, D is TRBD1 (6 bases). Germline V gives CDR1 SGHDT, CDR2 YYEEEE. CDR3 length: 14 amino acids. V lost 0 bases to trimming and J lost 3 bases, with 7 bases between them. CDR3 in DNA: TGTGCCAGCAGCTTGGGACAGGCCAATCAGCCCCAGCATTTT. Its protein is CASSLGQANQPQHF. The whole variable domain, filled in from reference TRBV5-6 and TRBJ1-5, reads DAGVTQSPTHLIKTRGQQVTLRCSPKSGHDTVSWYQQALGQGPQFIFQYYEEEERQRGNFPDRFSGHQFPNYSSELNVNALLLGDSALYLCASSLGQANQPQHFGDGTRLSIL.

The chain couples TRBV18 to TRBJ2-1, with D perhaps matching TRBD2 (6 bases). This CDR3 is built from 15 residues. V was pared by 6 bases and J by 0 bases, with 12 bases between. Germline CDR1 KGHSH, CDR2 LQKENI. CDR3 amino acids: CASSQLADSYNEQFF. The CDR3 DNA reads as TGTGCCAGCTCGCAACTAGCAGACTCCTACAATGAGCAGTTCTTC.

The V call is TRBV10-3, the J call TRBJ2-3, with 10 bases lining up with TRBD1. The CDR3 length is 15 residues. Per germline, CDR1 ENHRY and CDR2 SYGVKD. Unmatched junction bases numbered 3, after V lost 6 bases and J lost 0 bases. CDR3 nucleotide sequence: TGTGCCATCAGGGGGGACAGGGGAAGCACAGATACGCAGTATTTT. As protein: CAIRGDRGSTDTQYF.

This chain uses TRBV11-3 with TRBJ2-3; D is perhaps TRBD1 (6 bases). Trimming took 5 bases from V and 0 from J, leaving 9 bases between them. This CDR3 is 14 amino acids long. Germline loops: CDR1 SGHNT, CDR2 YENEEA. The CDR3 nucleotides are TGTGCCAGCAGCAGGGACACTAGCACAGATACGCAGTATTTT. This sequence encodes CASSRDTSTDTQYF.

The rearrangement joins TRBV10-2 to TRBJ2-5; no clear D gene. V was shortened by 0 bases and J by 5 bases, with 4 bases between the two germline ends. In germline, CDR1 is WSHSY, CDR2 SAAADI. The CDR3 is made up of 12 amino acids. DNA for the CDR3: TGCGCCAGCAGTGAGTCGAGTGAGACCCAGTACTTC. Its translation: CASSESSETQYF.

This clone appeared a single time. The chain links TRBV9 to TRBJ2-5; a possible D gene is TRBD2 (5 bases). Germline V gives CDR1 SGDLS, CDR2 YYNGEE. Trimming took 0 bases from V and 1 from J, leaving 7 bases between them. The CDR3 extends over 14 amino acids. The CDR3 bases are TGTGCCAGCAGCGTAGGGACTTCCCAAGAGACCCAGTACTTC. Translated: CASSVGTSQETQYF.

V and J are TRBV7-9 and TRBJ2-5; D not certain. The CDR3 is made up of 13 amino acids. Germline V gives CDR1 SEHNR, CDR2 FQNEAQ (reference sequence). Between the trimmed V and J ends, which lost 1 base and 5 bases, there was a span of 8 bases. In DNA, the CDR3 is TGTGCCAGCAGCTTAGTCGTCGGGGAGACCCAGTACTTC. It translates to CASSLVVGETQYF. The full variable domain, its missing parts supplied by reference TRBV7-9 and TRBJ2-5, is DTGVSQNPRHKITKRGQNVTFRCDPISEHNRLYWYRQTLGQGPEFLTYFQNEAQLEKSRLLSDRFSAERPKGSFSTLEIQRTEQGDSAMYLCASSLVVGETQYFGPGTRLLVL.

The chain links TRBV30 to TRBJ1-1, with a possible D match to TRBD1 (5 bases). The V gene's germline CDR1 is GTSNPN and CDR2 SVGIG (reference sequence). The CDR3 loop spans 14 amino acids. V lost 2 bases and J 1 base, leaving 11 bases between the germline ends. This CDR3 is CAWSTGLTNTEAFF. CDR3 sequence (DNA): TGTGCCTGGAGTACGGGACTCACGAACACTGAAGCTTTCTTT.

The sample holds one count of this clone. This rearrangement joins TRBV27 to TRBJ1-6; D not certain. V was pared by 3 bases and J by 9 bases, with 15 bases between. The CDR3 length is 15 residues. The germline gives CDR1 MNHEY, CDR2 SMNVEV (reference sequence). CDR3 protein: CASSLSLAGSSPLHF. Written as DNA, the CDR3 is TGTGCCAGCAGTTTGTCCCTGGCTGGGAGTTCACCCCTCCACTTT.

Points on this clone: The sample contains more than one DNA sequence encoding this CDR3. The rearrangement joins TRBV29-1 to TRBJ2-7; TRBD2 aligns across 8 bases. The J segment lost 4 bases and the V segment lost 7 bases, leaving 3 bases of the junction unmatched. The CDR3 consists of 11 residues. The V gene's germline CDR1 is SQVTM and CDR2 ANQGSEA. The CDR3 nucleotides are TGCAGCGGCGGGGGGCCTTACGAGCAGTACTTC. This gives the protein CSGGGPYEQYF.

The gene calls are TRBV5-5 and TRBJ1-1, with 9 bases that match TRBD1. V was clipped by 0 bases and J by 4 bases; unmatched bases: 7. The CDR3 is 16 amino acids. The germline V gene has CDR1 SGHKS and CDR2 YYEKEE (reference sequence). Here the CDR3 reads CASSLERGQGVTEAFF. The CDR3 coding sequence is TGTGCCAGCAGCTTGGAGCGGGGACAGGGTGTCACTGAAGCTTTCTTT. The variable domain in full, with the rest retrieved from reference TRBV5-5 and TRBJ1-1, is DAGVTQSPTHLIKTRGQQVTLRCSPISGHKSVSWYQQVLGQGPQFIFQYYEKEERGRGNFPDRFSARQFPNYSSELNVNALLLGDSALYLCASSLERGQGVTEAFFGQGTRLTVV.

The chain has TRBV10-2 and TRBJ1-6, with TRBD1 matching 7 bases. The V segment lost 6 bases and the J segment 7 bases; nucleotides outside the gene matches: 12. Germline CDR1 is WSHSY and CDR2 is SAAADI. This CDR3 contains 16 residues. CDR3 DNA: TGCGCCAGCAGCCTACAGACGGGACAGATCAATTCACCCCTCCACTTT. Encoded protein: CASSLQTGQINSPLHF.

The chain carries TRBV7-8 and TRBJ2-1, with D perhaps TRBD1 (5 bases). V was clipped by 6 bases and J by 9 bases, with 18 bases between them. CDR3 length equals 14 residues. Germline CDR1 is SGHVS and CDR2 is FQNEAQ. CDR3 amino acids: CASSSRVGRSEQFF. CDR3 bases: TGTGCCAGCAGTTCCCGGGTGGGGCGATCTGAGCAGTTCTTC.

V and J are TRBV18 and TRBJ1-1, with a tentative D call TRBD1 (5 bases). Per germline, CDR1 KGHSH and CDR2 LQKENI. The germline V and J ends were trimmed by 6 bases and 1 base, with 18 bases remaining between them. The CDR3 has 16 residues. CDR3 sequence: CASSSQRVGQNTEAFF. CDR3 DNA: TGTGCCAGCTCGTCTCAGCGGGTAGGACAGAACACTGAAGCTTTCTTT.

The rearrangement uses TRBV27 and TRBJ2-3; no clear D gene. This CDR3 is 12 amino acids long. V was cut by 5 bases and J by 6 bases, with 9 bases left in between. Looked up from germline, CDR1 is MNHEY and CDR2 is SMNVEV (reference sequence). CDR3 coding DNA: TGTGCCAGCAGTCCCCGCCGGGATACGCAGTATTTT. Its translation: CASSPRRDTQYF.

The rearrangement uses TRBV7-9 and TRBJ2-4; 10 positions agree with TRBD2. The CDR3 length is 14 residues. Germline trimming cut 5 bases from V and 8 bases from J; bases unmatched to any gene: 6. Germline assignment: CDR1 SEHNR and CDR2 FQNEAQ (reference sequence). This CDR3 reads CASSGSGGADIQYF. The CDR3 coding sequence is TGTGCCAGCAGCGGCAGCGGGGGGGCGGACATTCAGTACTTC.

This clone was recorded once. The rearrangement links TRBV28 to TRBJ1-3; D might be TRBD1 (5 bases). The V gene lost 6 bases and the J gene lost 4 bases, with 16 bases spanning the gap. The CDR3 covers 15 residues. CDR1 and CDR2 from the germline V gene are MDHEN and SYDVKM. DNA for the CDR3: TGTGCCAGCAGACTTGGGGCCTTGGGGGGAAACACCATATATTTT. It is translated as CASRLGALGGNTIYF.

The table lists this clone with a count of one. The gene calls are TRBV7-2 and TRBJ2-1; 12 bases match TRBD1. Germline values: CDR1 SGHTA, CDR2 FQGNSA. V was pared by 5 bases and J by 8 bases, with 7 bases of the junction left unmatched. The CDR3 has 15 amino acids. CDR3 region: CASSPGTGGKDEQFF. Written as DNA, the CDR3 is TGTGCCAGCAGCCCCGGGACAGGGGGCAAGGATGAGCAGTTCTTC.